In its sample, the clone carrying this T cell receptor beta chain was seen a few times. The CDR3 runs 15 residues. J gave up 2 bases and V 2 bases, and 3 bases lay outside the gene matches. CDR1 and CDR2 from the germline V gene are MNHEY and SVGAGI. This specimen belongs to a study of T cells in Graves' hyperthyroidism and ophthalmopathy. Amplified regions were TCR beta CDR3 sequences from RNA transcripts. Researchers ran a first-round RT-PCR on the TCR CDR3 using the HTBI primer set. TCRdb re-called the multiplex PCR reads with MiXCR, one entry per CDR3 protein. The table shows roughly 500,000 distinct CDR3 sequences, with about 20% occurring only once. Fresh 10 ml peripheral blood yielded PBMCs.

The clonotype originates from a woman between 65 and 79 years old with Graves' ophthalmopathy. The gene calls are TRBV6-5 and TRBJ2-7; the match to TRBD2 covers 10 bases. Input material: blood. The CDR3 here is CASSYRTSGTYEQYF. Here the CDR3 DNA reads TGTGCCAGCAGTTACCGGACTAGCGGCACCTACGAGCAGTACTTC.